The 26 T cell receptor beta chains below were found in one sample sequenced in a study of neurological immune-mediated disorders. The time point: technical triplicate 2. In TCRdb, the 5' RACE reads were re-called with MiXCR into one record per CDR3 protein. The data show more than 30,000 distinct CDR3 sequences, with about an eighth seen just once and 4% to 5.5% held by the top ten. Material: CD4+ T cells from blood. All receptors come from a female donor with HTLV-1-associated myelopathy (HAM/TSP).

A few counts support this clonotype. The rearrangement joins TRBV20-1 to TRBJ2-1; the D gene is possibly TRBD2 (5 bases). V lost 6 bases and J 6 bases, leaving 15 bases between the germline ends. This CDR3 has 13 amino acids. Germline CDR1 reads DFQATT; CDR2 reads SNEGSKA (reference sequence). The CDR3 DNA sequence: TGCAGTGCGTTGGAGGATTGGGCCAATGAGCAGTTCTTC. It specifies CSALEDWANEQFF.

Many counts were recorded for this clonotype. The chain couples TRBV7-2 to TRBJ2-3; 10 bases align to TRBD2. The ends lost 2 bases at V and 1 base at J; junction bases unmatched: 0. Germline V gene data show CDR1 as SGHTA and CDR2 as FQGNSA. This CDR3 contains 15 residues. Written as DNA, the CDR3 is TGTGCCAGCAGCTTACTAGCGGGGGGCACAGATACGCAGTATTTT. It encodes CASSLLAGGTDTQYF.

The genes are TRBV20-1 and TRBJ2-3; 7 nucleotides match TRBD2. Germline-derived CDR1 and CDR2 are DFQATT and SNEGSKA (reference sequence). Trimming removed 4 bases from V and 15 bases from J; junction bases left unmatched: 19. The CDR3 is 14 amino acids. This chain's CDR3 is CSANGGSLTDTHYF. The CDR3, as DNA: TGCAGTGCTAATGGCGGGAGTCTGACAGATACACATTATTTT.

Here the CDR3 DNA reads TGTGCCAGTACTCTCCAGCCTTTATCCTACAATGAGCAGTTCTTC. Translating gives CASTLQPLSYNEQFF. V usage is TRBV19 and J usage is TRBJ2-1, with unresolved D. Trimming cost V 7 bases and J 1 base, with 14 bases left between them. The length of the CDR3 is 15 residues. Germline V CDR1 and CDR2: LNHDA, SQIVND (reference sequence).

This clonotype was observed many times. The chain joins TRBV5-1 to TRBJ2-1; TRBD1 matches 8 bases. The CDR3 is 14 amino acids. Germline V gene sequence: CDR1 SGHRS, CDR2 YFSETQ. Trimming took 5 bases from V and 4 from J; bases not matched to a gene: 5. The CDR3 here is CASSRQGYYNEQFF. The CDR3 nucleotides read TGCGCCAGCAGTCGACAGGGGTATTACAATGAGCAGTTCTTC. Full variable domain (rest looked up from reference TRBV5-1 and TRBJ2-1): KAGVTQTPRYLIKTRGQQVTLSCSPISGHRSVSWYQQTPGQGLQFLFEYFSETQRNKGNFPGRFSGRQFSNSRSEMNVSTLELGDSALYLCASSRQGYYNEQFFGPGTRLTVL.

This clonotype was seen a few times. No DNA is shown, since the ends of the CDR3 on it are uncertain; the CDR3 is the one TCRdb lists. The rearrangement joins TRBV5-1 to TRBJ2-2; TRBD2, the table's D call, was not compared with the DNA. Germline V gene data show CDR1 as SGHRS and CDR2 as YFSETQ. The CDR3 has 20 amino acids, counting both end residues. The CDR3: CASSFYICSARLDLTGELFF.

This clonotype has a count of ten or more. The chain recombines TRBV21-1 with TRBJ1-3; the DNA was not compared with TRBD1, the D call given in the table. TRBV21-1 is a pseudogene segment. There are 16 residues in the CDR3. This CDR3 is CASSLRGHTTGNTIYF. In nucleotides, the CDR3 is TGTGCCAGCAGCCTTAGGGGACATACGACTGGAAACACCATATATTTT.

This clonotype was picked up many times. V is TRBV7-9 and J is TRBJ1-4, with a possible D match to TRBD1 (6 bases). The germline V gene has CDR1 SEHNR and CDR2 FQNEAQ (reference sequence). V was shortened by 5 bases and J by 1 base, with 11 bases between the two germline ends. CDR3 length: 15 residues. For the CDR3, the DNA is TGTGCCAGCAGCCGATTACAGGGAACTAATGAAAAACTGTTTTTT. This encodes CASSRLQGTNEKLFF.

This clonotype was found many times. The chain is built from TRBV7-9 and TRBJ1-1; possibly TRBD1 for D (5 bases). This CDR3 is built from 15 residues. Germline values: CDR1 SEHNR, CDR2 FQNEAQ (reference sequence). Trimming cost V 7 bases and J 4 bases, with 19 bases left between them. The CDR3 DNA follows: TGTGCCAGCACCCCATGGGGGAATGAGGGCACTGAAGCTTTCTTT. Translated: CASTPWGNEGTEAFF. Combining the CDR3 with reference TRBV7-9 and TRBJ1-1 gives the whole variable domain DTGVSQNPRHKITKRGQNVTFRCDPISEHNRLYWYRQTLGQGPEFLTYFQNEAQLEKSRLLSDRFSAERPKGSFSTLEIQRTEQGDSAMYLCASTPWGNEGTEAFFGQGTRLTVV.

This clonotype was seen repeatedly, ten times or more. This chain links TRBV5-1 with TRBJ1-3; 7 positions agree with TRBD1. In germline, CDR1 is SGHRS, CDR2 YFSETQ. The CDR3 length is 15 residues. J was trimmed by 2 bases and V by 4 bases; bases with no gene match: 6. The CDR3, as DNA: TGCGCCAGCAGCAGTCAGGGGGTGGCTGGAAACACCATATATTTT. Translated: CASSSQGVAGNTIYF.

The chain recombines TRBV20-1 with TRBJ2-1; 7 nucleotides line up with TRBD1. V was pared by 3 bases and J by 9 bases, with 11 bases of the junction left unmatched. Per the germline V gene, CDR1 is DFQATT and CDR2 is SNEGSKA (reference sequence). The CDR3 runs to 14 residues. The CDR3 loop reads CSASQGGARIEQFF. In nucleotides, the CDR3 is TGCAGTGCTAGTCAAGGGGGCGCGAGGATTGAGCAGTTCTTC.

There are many counts of this clonotype. The J gene is TRBJ2-1, the V gene TRBV11-2, with 10 bases lining up with TRBD2. With V trimmed by 1 base and J by 9 bases, 12 bases remained unmatched. The CDR3 sequence is 17 residues long. Germline lookup yields CDR1 SGHAT and CDR2 FQNNGV. In DNA form, the CDR3 reads TGTGCCAGCAGCTTAGCCCTCTCGGGACTAGCGAAGGCTGAGCAGTTCTTC. Its protein product is CASSLALSGLAKAEQFF. The full variable domain, rest sourced from reference TRBV11-2 and TRBJ2-1, is EAGVAQSPRYKIIEKRQSVAFWCNPISGHATLYWYQQILGQGPKLLIQFQNNGVVDDSQLPKDRFSAERLKGVDSTLKIQPAKLEDSAVYLCASSLALSGLAKAEQFFGPGTRLTVL.

Many counts were recorded for this clonotype. The rearrangement links TRBV5-1 to TRBJ2-7; 11 positions match TRBD1. The ends lost 7 bases at V and 3 bases at J; junction bases unmatched: 12. This CDR3 is 16 amino acids long. From germline, CDR1 is SGHRS and CDR2 YFSETQ. DNA for the CDR3: TGCGCCAGCCGCATGGGAGGACAGGGGGCCGACTACGAGCAGTACTTC. Protein: CASRMGGQGADYEQYF.

This clonotype was detected ten times or more. The conserved closing phenylalanine or tryptophan is absent in this CDR3, likely reflecting a read error. The limits of the CDR3 on the DNA are not certain, so only TCRdb's listed CDR3 is given. The genes are TRBV7-8 and TRBJ2-1. Germline V gives CDR1 SGHVS, CDR2 FQNEAQ. The CDR3 spans 16 residues, counting both ends. CDR3 residues: CASSLGPKEAPTMNDS.

This clonotype was found many times. This rearrangement joins TRBV11-2 to TRBJ2-7, with D tentatively TRBD1 (5 bases). Germline assignment: CDR1 SGHAT and CDR2 FQNNGV. The CDR3 is 14 residues long. Trimming left V 3 bases short and J 0 bases short, with 9 bases between. Here the CDR3 reads CASSFRDSSYEQYF. The CDR3 DNA is TGTGCCAGCAGCTTCAGGGATTCCTCCTACGAGCAGTACTTC.

This clonotype was detected ten times or more. The V call is TRBV20-1, the J call TRBJ2-1; D gene uncertain. This CDR3 is built from 10 residues. Trimming removed 3 bases from V and 12 bases from J, with 9 bases in between. Per germline, CDR1 DFQATT and CDR2 SNEGSKA (reference sequence). The CDR3 nucleotides read TGCAGTGCTAGCCCTAGTTGGCAGTTCTTC. It is translated as CSASPSWQFF.

This clonotype was recorded many times. The CDR3 loop is CSAREGGSNQPQHF. Here the CDR3 DNA reads TGCAGTGCTAGAGAGGGGGGTTCCAATCAGCCCCAGCATTTT. The chain uses TRBV20-1 and TRBJ1-5; D is possibly TRBD1 (5 bases). CDR1 and CDR2 from the germline V gene are DFQATT and SNEGSKA (reference sequence). The CDR3 extends over 14 amino acids. Trimming removed 0 bases at V and 3 bases at J, with 9 bases between.

In its sample, this clonotype was seen a few times. The rearrangement joins TRBV10-1 to TRBJ2-2; D is unresolved. The CDR3 totals 13 residues. V gave up 2 bases and J gave up 6 bases, with 7 bases separating them. CDR1 WNHNN and CDR2 SYGVQD come from the germline V gene (reference sequence). This CDR3 reads CASSEDLSGELFF. The CDR3 nucleotides are TGCGCCAGCAGTGAGGACTTATCCGGGGAGCTGTTTTTT.

This clonotype was found many times. The V and J genes are TRBV5-1 and TRBJ2-3, with 13 bases fitting TRBD2. Germline values: CDR1 SGHRS, CDR2 YFSETQ. CDR3 length equals 16 residues. V dropped 4 bases and J dropped 2; count of bases not matched to a gene: 4. The CDR3 here is CASSTGLAGITDTQYF. The CDR3, as DNA: TGCGCCAGCAGCACGGGACTAGCGGGGATCACAGATACGCAGTATTTT.

At least ten counts were recorded for this clonotype. The chain uses TRBV29-1 and TRBJ2-1; D possibly corresponds to TRBD1 (6 bases). The CDR3 is made up of 16 amino acids. Per the germline V gene, CDR1 is SQVTM and CDR2 is ANQGSEA. V was trimmed by 8 bases and J by 3 bases, leaving 23 bases between them. The CDR3 DNA follows: TGCAGCTCTAGAGGGCCGCGTCAGGGGAACTACAATGAGCAGTTCTTC. Amino acid sequence: CSSRGPRQGNYNEQFF.

This clonotype was counted at least ten times. The rearrangement links TRBV7-8 to TRBJ2-1, with 7 bases that match TRBD1. The CDR3 sequence is 14 residues long. V lost 3 bases, J lost 6 bases, and 5 bases stayed unmatched. The germline V gene has CDR1 SGHVS and CDR2 FQNEAQ. DNA for the CDR3: TGTGCCAGCAGCTTCCGGGACAGAGGCAATGAGCAGTTCTTC. Translating gives CASSFRDRGNEQFF.

This clonotype was observed at least ten times. The chain combines TRBV24-1 with TRBJ2-1, with 10 bases that match TRBD1. Germline V gene lookup returns CDR1 KGHDR and CDR2 SFDVKD. CDR3 size: 16 residues. The V segment lost 4 bases and the J segment 5 bases; nucleotides outside the gene matches: 7. DNA for the CDR3: TGTGCCACCAGTGAACCCGGACAGGGGGACAACAATGAGCAGTTCTTC. Its protein is CATSEPGQGDNNEQFF.

Many counts were recorded for this clonotype. This chain links TRBV6-5 with TRBJ1-1; a possible D gene is TRBD1 (6 bases). From germline, CDR1 is MNHEY and CDR2 SVGAGI. The CDR3 extends over 12 amino acids. The V end lost 7 bases, the J end lost 7 bases, and 13 bases lay between the germline ends. As DNA, the CDR3 is TGTGCCAGCATAGGGGGTTTCGGTGAAGCTTTCTTT. Residues: CASIGGFGEAFF.

This clonotype was counted at least ten times. V is TRBV29-1 and J is TRBJ1-4, with 7 bases fitting TRBD1. The CDR3 loop spans 14 amino acids. Germline lookup yields CDR1 SQVTM and CDR2 ANQGSEA. The J segment lost 0 bases and the V segment lost 6 bases, leaving 4 bases of the junction unmatched. In nucleotides, the CDR3 is TGCAGCGTCGACAGGGCTGCAACTAATGAAAAACTGTTTTTT. This codes for CSVDRAATNEKLFF. Full variable domain (rest looked up from reference TRBV29-1 and TRBJ1-4): SAVISQKPSRDICQRGTSLTIQCQVDSQVTMMFWYRQQPGQSLTLIATANQGSEATYESGFVIDKFPISRPNLTFSTLTVSNMSPEDSSIYLCSVDRAATNEKLFFGSGTQLSVL.

This clonotype was detected ten times or more. This chain uses TRBV27 with TRBJ1-4, with D perhaps matching TRBD1 (5 bases). V was clipped by 6 bases and J by 4 bases, with 12 bases between them. CDR1 and CDR2 (germline): MNHEY, SMNVEV (reference sequence). The CDR3 spans 14 residues. CDR3 amino acids: CASRSQGGNEKLFF. CDR3 DNA: TGTGCCAGCAGGTCCCAGGGAGGTAATGAAAAACTGTTTTTT. Drawing the rest from reference TRBV27 and TRBJ1-4, the complete variable domain is EAQVTQNPRYLITVTGKKLTVTCSQNMNHEYMSWYRQDPGLGLRQIYYSMNVEVTDKGDVPEGYKVSRKEKRNFPLILESPSPNQTSLYFCASRSQGGNEKLFFGSGTQLSVL.

This clonotype was counted ten times or more. This rearrangement joins TRBV18 to TRBJ2-7; D gene ambiguous. CDR1 and CDR2 (germline): KGHSH, LQKENI. CDR3 length: 14 amino acids. Trimming took off 3 bases at V and 0 bases at J, with 9 bases between the two ends. CDR3 nucleotides: TGTGCCAGCTCACCGGCTTCGAGCTCCTACGAGCAGTACTTC. This codes for CASSPASSSYEQYF.